The rows below give T cell receptor beta chains drawn from one sample of a study of T cells in Graves' hyperthyroidism and ophthalmopathy. TCRdb re-called the multiplex PCR reads with MiXCR, one entry per CDR3 protein. Here the sample spans approximately 360,000 distinct CDR3 sequences, around 16% being singletons. Specimen: blood. These receptors all come from a woman aged 18-29 years with Graves' hyperthyroidism that later progressed to Graves' ophthalmopathy. CDR3s include the opening cysteine and the closing phenylalanine or tryptophan. A D gene is named only where the DNA matches it firmly. For some rows the clone size is stated as once, few or many, or as a class when expanded; others skip it.

clone_size | cdr3_length | j_call | d_call | v_call | cdr3_nt | cdr3_aa
few | 15 | TRBJ2-2 | NA | TRBV27 | TGTGCCAGCAGTTTTACTGGGGCTTTCACCGGGGAGCTGTTTTTT | CASSFTGAFTGELFF
NA | 14 | TRBJ2-5 | NA | TRBV14 | TGTGCCAGCAGCTGGGACCTTTCGGGGGAGACCCAGTACTTC | CASSWDLSGETQYF
few | 13 | TRBJ2-5 | NA | TRBV5-1 | TGCGCCAGCAGCTCGACAGGACTGGAGACCCAGTACTTC | CASSSTGLETQYF
NA | 13 | TRBJ2-7 | NA | TRBV7-8 | TGTGCCGGCATGGGGGCGGGGGCTTACGAGCAGTACTTC | CAGMGAGAYEQYF
many | 16 | TRBJ2-7 | TRBD2 | TRBV6-2/TRBV6-3 | TGTGCCAGCAGTTCACCTAAGCGGGAGTTCATCTACGAGCAGTACTTC | CASSSPKREFIYEQYF
many | 15 | TRBJ2-1 | NA | TRBV7-2 | TGTGCCAGCGCTCACACATCTGGCTCCTACAATGAGCAGTTCTTC | CASAHTSGSYNEQFF
few | 15 | TRBJ2-7 | NA | TRBV6-1 | TGTGCCAGCACCCGGGGGGGACAGGGCTCCTACGAGCAGTACTTC | CASTRGGQGSYEQYF
many | 13 | TRBJ1-1 | NA | TRBV7-9 | TGTGCCAGCAGCTTAGCGAGGAGGGAAGAAGCTTTCTTT | CASSLARREEAFF
many | 13 | TRBJ2-2 | NA | TRBV30 | TGTGCCTGGAAGGGCCGGGACACCGGGGAGCTGTTTTTT | CAWKGRDTGELFF
many | 15 | TRBJ2-5 | NA | TRBV7-2 | TGTGCCAGCAGCTTAGTAAGCGACAACCAAGAGACCCAGTACTTC | CASSLVSDNQETQYF
many | 12 | TRBJ1-1 | NA | TRBV6-1 | TGTGCCAGCAGGCCCCCGGGTACTGAAGCTTTCTTT | CASRPPGTEAFF
NA | 16 | TRBJ2-1 | TRBD2 | TRBV6-5 | TGTGCCAGCAGTCACGTTAGGACTAGCGGGAGGCGCGAGCAGTTCTTC | CASSHVRTSGRREQFF
many | 16 | TRBJ2-1 | NA | TRBV27 | TGTGCCAGCAGTCCACGGGTAAACGCCCCGAGGGGTGAGCAGTTCTTC | CASSPRVNAPRGEQFF
NA | 14 | TRBJ2-7 | TRBD1 | TRBV19 | TGTGCCAGTAGTCATACGGGACAGGGAACCGAGCAGTACTTC | CASSHTGQGTEQYF
many | 16 | TRBJ2-5 | NA | TRBV24-1 | TGTGCCACCAGTGATTACATGGACAGCGTAGGGGAGACCCAGTACTTC | CATSDYMDSVGETQYF
many | 16 | TRBJ2-3 | TRBD2 | TRBV2 | TGTGCCAGCAGGCCCAGCGCGGGAGGGGGCACAGATACGCAGTATTTT | CASRPSAGGGTDTQYF
NA | 20 | TRBJ2-5 | NA | TRBV3-1 | TGTGCCAGCAGCCAAGATCTACAGGGTGTCTTTCAGGGGGGACAAGAGACCCAGTACTTC | CASSQDLQGVFQGGQETQYF
NA | 16 | TRBJ1-5 | NA | TRBV19 | TGTGCCAGTAGTATTCCAGGTTATAATAGCAATCAGCCCCAGCATTTT | CASSIPGYNSNQPQHF
many | 14 | TRBJ1-1 | NA | TRBV28 | TGTGCCAGCAGGAGGCCGGGGGTGAACACTGAAGCTTTCTTT | CASRRPGVNTEAFF
NA | 15 | TRBJ2-7 | NA | TRBV13 | TGTGCCAGCAGCTTAGGATCGGGAGAGCGGTACGAGCAGTACTTC | CASSLGSGERYEQYF
NA | 15 | TRBJ1-1 | NA | TRBV11-2 | TGTGCCAGCAGCTTAGAGGCTAGGCCATGGGTAGACGCTTTCTTT | CASSLEARPWVDAFF
NA | 15 | TRBJ2-3 | NA | TRBV7-9 | TGTGCCAGCAGCTTAGCCCAAACAGGGTCAGATACGCAGTATTTT | CASSLAQTGSDTQYF
many | 16 | TRBJ1-6 | NA | TRBV28 | TGTGCCAGCAGTTTACAGGGAAGCTCCTATAATTCACCCCTCCACTTT | CASSLQGSSYNSPLHF
many | 16 | TRBJ2-2 | TRBD2 | TRBV5-1 | TGCGCCAGCAGCTTAACTAGCGGGAAGAACACCGGGGAGCTGTTTTTT | CASSLTSGKNTGELFF
NA | 18 | TRBJ2-3 | NA | TRBV4-3 | TGCGCCAGCAGCCCATCACAGGCAGGGGTAACCTCCACAGATACGCAGTATTTT | CASSPSQAGVTSTDTQYF
NA | 14 | TRBJ2-7 | NA | TRBV27 | TGTGCCAGCAGTTTCGACGGATCGTCCTACGAGCAGTACTTC | CASSFDGSSYEQYF
many | 14 | TRBJ2-2 | NA | TRBV28 | TGTGCCAGCAGTTTTGCGTTGGGGACCGGGGAGCTGTTTTTT | CASSFALGTGELFF
many | 16 | TRBJ2-3 | NA | TRBV7-8 | TGTGCCAGCAGCTTAAGGCGTGGGGGAGGCACAGATACGCAGTATTTT | CASSLRRGGGTDTQYF
many | 13 | TRBJ2-5 | NA | TRBV20-1 | TGCAGTGCTCAAGACGGTTTTGAAGAGACCCAGTACTTC | CSAQDGFEETQYF
many | 14 | TRBJ2-2 | TRBD2 | TRBV5-8 | TGTGCCAGCAGCTACGGGACTAGCGGGAGGGAGCTGTTTTTT | CASSYGTSGRELFF
many | 16 | TRBJ2-1 | TRBD1 | TRBV7-9 | TGTGCCAGCAGCCAAGCAGGGGGAAACTCCTACAATGAGCAGTTCTTC | CASSQAGGNSYNEQFF
few | 13 | TRBJ2-6 | NA | TRBV12-3/TRBV12-4 | TGTGCCACGAAAAATTCAGGGGCCAACGTCCTGACTTTC | CATKNSGANVLTF